The source of this T cell receptor beta chain is a study of cytomegalovirus exposure and HLA in healthy donors. Study-wide results and caveats: Among immune exposure information, only CMV serostatus was available.

This CDR3 comprises 15 residues. Germline CDR1 is MNHNS and CDR2 is SASEGT. Trimming left V 1 base short and J 1 base short, with 10 bases between. Primers for the PCR totalled 60 Vbeta and 13 Jbeta. Sequenced by immunoSEQ multiplex PCR; TCRdb stores in-frame clones only, minus some. This repertoire shows roughly 58,000 clones, roughly 80% found once; its top ten account for approximately 3.9%. Only one count was recorded for this clone. Its target is unknown. The sample consisted of PBMCs. This sequence joins TRBV6-1 and TRBJ1-1; TRBD1 might be the D (6 bases). The source of this sequence is a middle-aged woman in good health and CMV-seronegative. CDR3 residues: CASSEGTAPNTEAFF. Written as DNA, the CDR3 is TGTGCCAGCAGTGAAGGGACAGCCCCGAACACTGAAGCTTTCTTT.